These 9 T cell receptor beta chains share one sample of origin, sequenced in a study of a mutant IDH1 vaccine in newly diagnosed glioma. The protocol was immunoSEQ multiplex PCR, while the TCRdb copy is restricted to in-frame clones and leaves out a portion. The sample has approximately 50,000 clones; 65% to 80% are singletons. Time point: week 35, safety follow-up. Vaccination used 300 ug of mutant IDH1 20-mer peptide per dose, with topical imiquimod. Their target antigens are unknown. Source: PBMCs, taken from a glioma patient whose treatment included an IDH1 peptide vaccine. The receptors were sampled from a man aged 35-49 years with glioma.

The chain carries TRBV2 and TRBJ2-3; 8 bases line up with TRBD2. The V gene end was trimmed by 5 bases and the J gene end by 2 bases; junction bases not matched to a gene: 9. CDR3 length: 16 amino acids. Germline V gene lookup returns CDR1 SNHLY and CDR2 FYNNEI. This CDR3 is CASSNLAGLITDTQYF. CDR3 bases: TGTGCCAGCAGTAATTTAGCGGGGCTAATCACAGATACGCAGTATTTT.

The chain combines TRBV18 with TRBJ1-2; TRBD1 might be the D (6 bases). The germline CDR1 and CDR2 sequences are KGHSH and LQKENI. V was cut by 3 bases and J by 4 bases, with 12 bases left in between. The CDR3 extends over 14 amino acids. CDR3 protein: CASSPWTETYGYTF. For the CDR3, the DNA is TGTGCCAGCTCACCTTGGACAGAGACCTATGGCTACACCTTC.

This chain connects TRBV21-1 to TRBJ1-5; TRBD1 is taken as the D call from the table, unchecked against the DNA. TRBV21-1 is termed a pseudogene. The CDR3 runs 15 residues. The CDR3 DNA is TGTGCCAGCACCGACAGGGGCCGAAGCAATCAGCCCCAGCATTTT. Protein: CASTDRGRSNQPQHF.

The V gene is TRBV6-1, the J gene TRBJ1-3, with 7 bases aligning to TRBD1. CDR1 is MNHNS and CDR2 is SASEGT in the germline V gene. The CDR3 contains 13 residues. Unmatched junction bases numbered 2, after V lost 7 bases and J lost 2 bases. CDR3: CASIDRAGNTIYF. CDR3 sequence (DNA): TGTGCCAGCATAGACAGGGCTGGAAACACCATATATTTT.

This clone was observed a single time. The genes are TRBV10-2 and TRBJ2-5; D perhaps matches TRBD2 (7 bases). Germline CDR1 reads WSHSY; CDR2 reads SAAADI. The CDR3 has 15 amino acids. Trimming removed 4 bases from V and 1 base from J, with 13 bases in between. The CDR3 bases are TGCGCCAGCAGTGGTGCGGGGGCCCTCCAAGAGACCCAGTACTTC. Residues: CASSGAGALQETQYF.

This clone appeared a single time. This chain joins TRBV25-1 and TRBJ1-1; 12 bases align to TRBD1. The J segment lost 1 base and the V segment lost 4 bases, leaving 4 bases of the junction unmatched. Germline CDR1 reads MGHDK; CDR2 reads SYGVNS. CDR3 length: 16 amino acids. CDR3 bases: TGTGCCAGCAGTGGGGGACAGGGGGCGGGGAACACTGAAGCTTTCTTT. Its protein is CASSGGQGAGNTEAFF. Full variable domain (rest looked up from reference TRBV25-1 and TRBJ1-1): EADIYQTPRYLVIGTGKKITLECSQTMGHDKMYWYQQDPGMELHLIHYSYGVNSTEKGDLSSESTVSRIRTEHFPLTLESARPSHTSQYLCASSGGQGAGNTEAFFGQGTRLTVV.

This chain uses TRBV5-4 with TRBJ2-5; D call uncertain. V lost 1 base and J 3 bases, leaving 13 bases between the germline ends. Per germline, CDR1 SGHNT and CDR2 YYREEE (reference sequence). This CDR3 is built from 15 residues. CDR3 loop: CASSLRVGGEETQYF. Here the CDR3 DNA reads TGTGCCAGCAGCTTGCGTGTCGGTGGGGAAGAGACCCAGTACTTC.

The chain links TRBV18 to TRBJ1-5; D might be TRBD1 (5 bases). Germline values: CDR1 KGHSH, CDR2 LQKENI. V was pared by 2 bases and J by 6 bases, with 8 bases between. The CDR3 has 13 amino acids. Here the CDR3 reads CASSPGAGQPQHF. The CDR3 DNA reads TGTGCCAGCTCACCAGGGGCGGGTCAGCCCCAGCATTTT.

The V gene is TRBV6-1, the J gene TRBJ2-4, with 8 bases fitting TRBD1. The J segment lost 2 bases and the V segment lost 2 bases, leaving 11 bases of the junction unmatched. Germline V gives CDR1 MNHNS, CDR2 SASEGT. The CDR3 covers 18 residues. In DNA form, the CDR3 reads TGTGCCAGCAGTGAATCGTGGGCAGGGGGCGCGTCCAAAAACATTCAGTACTTC. Encoded protein: CASSESWAGGASKNIQYF.